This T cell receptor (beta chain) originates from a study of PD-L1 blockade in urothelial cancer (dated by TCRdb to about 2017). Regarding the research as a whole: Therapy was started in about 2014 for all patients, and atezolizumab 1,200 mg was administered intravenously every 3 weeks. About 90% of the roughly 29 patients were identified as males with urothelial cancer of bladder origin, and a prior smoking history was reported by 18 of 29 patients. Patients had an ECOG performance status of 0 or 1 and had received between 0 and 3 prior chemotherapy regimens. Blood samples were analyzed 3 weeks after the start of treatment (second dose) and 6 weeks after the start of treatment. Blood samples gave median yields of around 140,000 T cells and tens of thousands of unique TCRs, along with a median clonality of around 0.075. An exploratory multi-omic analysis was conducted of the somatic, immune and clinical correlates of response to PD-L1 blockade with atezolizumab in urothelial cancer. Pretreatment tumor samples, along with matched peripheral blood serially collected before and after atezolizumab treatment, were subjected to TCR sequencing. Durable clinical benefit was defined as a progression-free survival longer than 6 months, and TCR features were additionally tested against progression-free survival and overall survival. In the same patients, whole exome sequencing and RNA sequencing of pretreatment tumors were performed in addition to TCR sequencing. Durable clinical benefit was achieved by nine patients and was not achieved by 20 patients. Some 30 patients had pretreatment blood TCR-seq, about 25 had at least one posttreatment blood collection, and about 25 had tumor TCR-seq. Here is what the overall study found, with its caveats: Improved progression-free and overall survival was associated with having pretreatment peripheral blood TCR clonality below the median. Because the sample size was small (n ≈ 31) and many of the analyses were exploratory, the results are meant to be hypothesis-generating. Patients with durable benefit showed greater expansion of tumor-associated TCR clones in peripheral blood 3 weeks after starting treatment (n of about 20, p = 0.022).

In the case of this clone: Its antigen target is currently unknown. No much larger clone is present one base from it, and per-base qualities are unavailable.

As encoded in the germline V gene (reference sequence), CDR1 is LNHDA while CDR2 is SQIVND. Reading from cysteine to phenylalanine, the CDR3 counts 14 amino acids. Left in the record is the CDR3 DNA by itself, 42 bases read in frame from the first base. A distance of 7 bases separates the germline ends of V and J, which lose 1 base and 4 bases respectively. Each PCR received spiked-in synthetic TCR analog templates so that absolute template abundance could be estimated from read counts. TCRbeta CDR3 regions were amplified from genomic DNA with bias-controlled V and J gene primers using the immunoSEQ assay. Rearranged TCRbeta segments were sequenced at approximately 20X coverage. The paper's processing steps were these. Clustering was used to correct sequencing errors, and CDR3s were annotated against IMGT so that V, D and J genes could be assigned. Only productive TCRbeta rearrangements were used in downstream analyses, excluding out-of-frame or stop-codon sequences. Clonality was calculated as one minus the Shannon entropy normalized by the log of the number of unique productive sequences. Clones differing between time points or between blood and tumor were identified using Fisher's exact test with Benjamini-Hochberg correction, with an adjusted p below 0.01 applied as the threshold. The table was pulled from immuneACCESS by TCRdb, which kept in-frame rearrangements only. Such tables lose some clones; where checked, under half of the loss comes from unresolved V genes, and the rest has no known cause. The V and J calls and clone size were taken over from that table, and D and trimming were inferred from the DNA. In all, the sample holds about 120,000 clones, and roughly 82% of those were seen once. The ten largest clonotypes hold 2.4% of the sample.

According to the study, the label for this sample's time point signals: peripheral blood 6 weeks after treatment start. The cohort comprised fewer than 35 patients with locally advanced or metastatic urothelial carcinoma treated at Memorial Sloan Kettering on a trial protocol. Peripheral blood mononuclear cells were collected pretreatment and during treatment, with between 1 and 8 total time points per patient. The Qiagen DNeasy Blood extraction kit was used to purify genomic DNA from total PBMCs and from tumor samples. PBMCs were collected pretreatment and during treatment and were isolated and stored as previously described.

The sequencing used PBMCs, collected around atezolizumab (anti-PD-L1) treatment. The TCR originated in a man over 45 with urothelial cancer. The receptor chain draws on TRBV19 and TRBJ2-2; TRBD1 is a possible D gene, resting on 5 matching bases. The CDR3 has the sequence CASSIADITGELFF. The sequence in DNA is TGTGCCAGTAGTATAGCGGACATCACCGGGGAGCTGTTTTTT.